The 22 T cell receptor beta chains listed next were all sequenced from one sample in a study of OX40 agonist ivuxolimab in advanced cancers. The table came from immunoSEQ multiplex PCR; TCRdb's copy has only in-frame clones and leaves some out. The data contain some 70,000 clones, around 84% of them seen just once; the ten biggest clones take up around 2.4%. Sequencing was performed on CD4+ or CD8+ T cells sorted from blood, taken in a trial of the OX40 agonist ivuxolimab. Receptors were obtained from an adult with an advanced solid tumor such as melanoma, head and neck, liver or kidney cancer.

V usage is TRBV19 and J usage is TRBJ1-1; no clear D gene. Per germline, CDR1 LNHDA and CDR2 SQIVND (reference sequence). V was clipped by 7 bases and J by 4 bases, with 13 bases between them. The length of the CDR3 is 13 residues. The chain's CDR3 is CASTAWGGTEAFF. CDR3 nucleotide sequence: TGTGCCAGTACCGCATGGGGAGGCACTGAAGCTTTCTTT. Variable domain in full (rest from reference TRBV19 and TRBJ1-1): DGGITQSPKYLFRKEGQNVTLSCEQNLNHDAMYWYRQDPGQGLRLIYYSQIVNDFQKGDIAEGYSVSREKKESFPLTVTSAQKNPTAFYLCASTAWGGTEAFFGQGTRLTVV.

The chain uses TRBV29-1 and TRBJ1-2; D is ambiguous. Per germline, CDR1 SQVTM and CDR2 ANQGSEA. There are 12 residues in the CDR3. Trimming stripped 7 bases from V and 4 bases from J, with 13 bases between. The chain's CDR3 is CSARRETYGYTF. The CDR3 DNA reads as TGCAGCGCCCGGAGGGAGACCTATGGCTACACCTTC.

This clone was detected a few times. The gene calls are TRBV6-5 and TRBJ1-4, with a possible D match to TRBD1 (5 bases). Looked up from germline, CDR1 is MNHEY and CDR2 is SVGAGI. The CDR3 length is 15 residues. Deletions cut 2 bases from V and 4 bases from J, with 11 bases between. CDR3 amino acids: CASSYRRTNNEKLFF. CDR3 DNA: TGTGCCAGCAGTTACCGACGGACAAATAATGAAAAACTGTTTTTT.

In nucleotides, the CDR3 is TGCGCCAGCAGCTTGGCCGGAGGGGAATTCTACGAGCAGTACTTC. Translation gives CASSLAGGEFYEQYF. The chain recombines TRBV5-1 with TRBJ2-7; D is perhaps TRBD2 (6 bases). Germline loops: CDR1 SGHRS, CDR2 YFSETQ. V was trimmed by 0 bases and J by 3 bases, leaving 13 bases between them. The CDR3 is 15 amino acids.

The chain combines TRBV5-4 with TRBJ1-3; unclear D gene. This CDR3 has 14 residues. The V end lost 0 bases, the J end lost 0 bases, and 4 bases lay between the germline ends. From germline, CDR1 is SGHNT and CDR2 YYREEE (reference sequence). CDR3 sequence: CASSLDGSGNTIYF. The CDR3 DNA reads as TGTGCCAGCAGCTTGGACGGCTCTGGAAACACCATATATTTT.

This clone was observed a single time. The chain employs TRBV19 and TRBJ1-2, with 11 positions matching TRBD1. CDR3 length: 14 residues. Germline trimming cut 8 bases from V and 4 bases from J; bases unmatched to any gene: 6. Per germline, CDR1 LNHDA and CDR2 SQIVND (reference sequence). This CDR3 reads CASGDRGDAYGYTF. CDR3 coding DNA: TGTGCCAGTGGGGACAGGGGGGATGCCTATGGCTACACCTTC.

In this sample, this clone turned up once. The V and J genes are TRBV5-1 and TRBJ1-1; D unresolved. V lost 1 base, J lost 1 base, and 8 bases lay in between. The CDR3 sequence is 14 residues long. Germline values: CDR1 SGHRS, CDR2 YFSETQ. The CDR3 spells CASSLSGRNTEAFF. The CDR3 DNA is TGCGCCAGCAGCTTGTCCGGGAGGAACACTGAAGCTTTCTTT. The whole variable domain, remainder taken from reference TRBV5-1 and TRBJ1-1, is KAGVTQTPRYLIKTRGQQVTLSCSPISGHRSVSWYQQTPGQGLQFLFEYFSETQRNKGNFPGRFSGRQFSNSRSEMNVSTLELGDSALYLCASSLSGRNTEAFFGQGTRLTVV.

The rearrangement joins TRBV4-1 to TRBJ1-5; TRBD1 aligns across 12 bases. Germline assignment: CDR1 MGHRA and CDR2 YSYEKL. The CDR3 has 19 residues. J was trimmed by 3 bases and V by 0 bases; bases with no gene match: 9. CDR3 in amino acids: CASSQESGDRGLPNQPQHF. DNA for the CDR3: TGCGCCAGCAGCCAAGAATCTGGGGACAGGGGGCTCCCCAATCAGCCCCAGCATTTT.

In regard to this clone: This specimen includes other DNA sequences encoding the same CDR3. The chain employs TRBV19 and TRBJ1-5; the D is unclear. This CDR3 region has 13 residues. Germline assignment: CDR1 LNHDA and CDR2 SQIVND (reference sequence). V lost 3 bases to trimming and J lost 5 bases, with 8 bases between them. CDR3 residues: CASSIKPYQPQHF. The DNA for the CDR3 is TGTGCCAGTAGTATTAAGCCCTATCAGCCCCAGCATTTT.

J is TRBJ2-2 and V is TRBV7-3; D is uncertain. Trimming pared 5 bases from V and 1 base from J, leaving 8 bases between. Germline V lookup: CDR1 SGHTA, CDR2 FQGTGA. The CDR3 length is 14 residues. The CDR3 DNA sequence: TGTGCCAGCAGCCCCCCGAAGAACACCGGGGAGCTGTTTTTT. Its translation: CASSPPKNTGELFF. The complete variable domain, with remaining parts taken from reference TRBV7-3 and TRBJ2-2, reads GAGVSQTPSNKVTEKGKYVELRCDPISGHTALYWYRQSLGQGPEFLIYFQGTGAADDSGLPNDRFFAVRPEGSVSTLKIQRTERGDSAVYLCASSPPKNTGELFFGEGSRLTVL.

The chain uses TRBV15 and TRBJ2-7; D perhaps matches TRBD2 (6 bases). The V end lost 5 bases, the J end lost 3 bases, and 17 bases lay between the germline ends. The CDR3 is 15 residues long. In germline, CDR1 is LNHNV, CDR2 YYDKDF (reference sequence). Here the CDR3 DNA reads TGTGCCACCAGCCGCAGCTCGGGAGCAGACTACGAGCAGTACTTC. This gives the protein CATSRSSGADYEQYF. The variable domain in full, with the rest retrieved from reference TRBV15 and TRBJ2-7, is DAMVIQNPRYQVTQFGKPVTLSCSQTLNHNVMYWYQQKSSQAPKLLFHYYDKDFNNEADTPDNFQSRRPNTSFCFLDIRSPGLGDTAMYLCATSRSSGADYEQYFGPGTRLTVT.

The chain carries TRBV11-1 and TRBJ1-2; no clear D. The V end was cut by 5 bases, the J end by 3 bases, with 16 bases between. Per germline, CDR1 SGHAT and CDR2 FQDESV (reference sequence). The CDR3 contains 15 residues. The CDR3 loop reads CASSTRAQDYYGYTF. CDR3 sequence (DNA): TGTGCCAGCAGCACCCGGGCCCAAGATTACTATGGCTACACCTTC. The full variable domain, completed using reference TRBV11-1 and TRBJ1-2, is EAEVAQSPRYKITEKSQAVAFWCDPISGHATLYWYRQILGQGPELLVQFQDESVVDDSQLPKDRFSAERLKGVDSTLKIQPAELGDSAMYLCASSTRAQDYYGYTFGSGTRLTVV.

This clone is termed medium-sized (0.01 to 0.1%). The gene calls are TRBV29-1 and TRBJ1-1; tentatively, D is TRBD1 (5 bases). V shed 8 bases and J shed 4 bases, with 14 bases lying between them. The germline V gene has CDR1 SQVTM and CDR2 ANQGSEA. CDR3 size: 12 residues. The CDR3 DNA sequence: TGCAGCTCCCAGGGTTTCGGCACTGAAGCTTTCTTT. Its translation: CSSQGFGTEAFF.

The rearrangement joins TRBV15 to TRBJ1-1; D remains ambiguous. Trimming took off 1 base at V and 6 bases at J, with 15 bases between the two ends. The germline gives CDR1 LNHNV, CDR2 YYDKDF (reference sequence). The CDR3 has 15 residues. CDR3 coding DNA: TGTGCCACCAGCAGAGGGGGTTTTGTACAATCTGAAGCTTTCTTT. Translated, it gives CATSRGGFVQSEAFF.

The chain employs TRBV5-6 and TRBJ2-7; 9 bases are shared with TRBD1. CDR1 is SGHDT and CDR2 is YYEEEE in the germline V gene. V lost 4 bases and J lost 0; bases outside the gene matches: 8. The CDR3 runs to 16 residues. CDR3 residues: CASSLRGTGTSYEQYF. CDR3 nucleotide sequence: TGTGCCAGCAGCCTTAGGGGGACAGGGACCTCCTACGAGCAGTACTTC.

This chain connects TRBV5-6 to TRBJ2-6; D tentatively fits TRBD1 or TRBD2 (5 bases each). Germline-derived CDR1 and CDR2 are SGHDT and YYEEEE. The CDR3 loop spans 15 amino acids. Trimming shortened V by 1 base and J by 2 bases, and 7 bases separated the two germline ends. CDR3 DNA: TGTGCCAGCAGCTTGAGGGGAGCTGGGGCCAACGTCCTGACTTTC. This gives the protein CASSLRGAGANVLTF.

This CDR3 reads CASSLAGGRYNEQFF. The DNA for the CDR3 is TGTGCCAGCAGCTTGGCCGGGGGGCGCTACAATGAGCAGTTCTTC. The rearrangement uses TRBV5-4 and TRBJ2-1, with D maybe TRBD2 (7 bases). The CDR3 is made up of 15 amino acids. With 0 bases removed from V and 3 bases from J, the gap between germline ends came to 10 bases. Germline V gene sequence: CDR1 SGHNT, CDR2 YYREEE (reference sequence).

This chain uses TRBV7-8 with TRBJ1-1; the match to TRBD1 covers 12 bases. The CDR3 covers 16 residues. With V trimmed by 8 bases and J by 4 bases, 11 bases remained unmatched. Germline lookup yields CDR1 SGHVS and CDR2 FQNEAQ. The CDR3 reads CASRIRDRGPSTEAFF. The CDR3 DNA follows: TGTGCCAGCCGTATCCGGGACAGGGGGCCTAGCACTGAAGCTTTCTTT.

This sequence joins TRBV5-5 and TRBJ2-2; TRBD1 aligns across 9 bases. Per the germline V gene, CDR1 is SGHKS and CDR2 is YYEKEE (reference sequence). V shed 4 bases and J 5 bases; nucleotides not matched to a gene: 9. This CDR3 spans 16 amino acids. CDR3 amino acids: CASSQKQGAWTGELFF. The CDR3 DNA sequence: TGTGCCAGCAGCCAGAAACAGGGGGCGTGGACCGGGGAGCTGTTTTTT.

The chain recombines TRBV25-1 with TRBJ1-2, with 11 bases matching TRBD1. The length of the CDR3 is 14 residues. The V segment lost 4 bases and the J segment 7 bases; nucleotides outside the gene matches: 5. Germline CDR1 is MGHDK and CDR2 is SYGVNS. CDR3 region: CASSADRGPFGYTF. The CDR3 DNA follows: TGTGCCAGCAGTGCGGACAGGGGGCCCTTTGGCTACACCTTC.

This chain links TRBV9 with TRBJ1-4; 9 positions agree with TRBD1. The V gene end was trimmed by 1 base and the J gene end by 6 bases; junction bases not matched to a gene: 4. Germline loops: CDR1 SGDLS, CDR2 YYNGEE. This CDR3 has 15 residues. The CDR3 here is CASSVSGQGHEKLFF. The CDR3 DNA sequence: TGTGCCAGCAGCGTATCGGGACAGGGACATGAAAAACTGTTTTTT.

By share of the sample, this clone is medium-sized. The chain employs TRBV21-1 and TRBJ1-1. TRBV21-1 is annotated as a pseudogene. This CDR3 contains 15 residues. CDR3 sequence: CASSKGAGSSTEAFF. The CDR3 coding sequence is TGTGCCAGCAGCAAAGGGGCAGGGAGTAGTACTGAAGCTTTCTTT.